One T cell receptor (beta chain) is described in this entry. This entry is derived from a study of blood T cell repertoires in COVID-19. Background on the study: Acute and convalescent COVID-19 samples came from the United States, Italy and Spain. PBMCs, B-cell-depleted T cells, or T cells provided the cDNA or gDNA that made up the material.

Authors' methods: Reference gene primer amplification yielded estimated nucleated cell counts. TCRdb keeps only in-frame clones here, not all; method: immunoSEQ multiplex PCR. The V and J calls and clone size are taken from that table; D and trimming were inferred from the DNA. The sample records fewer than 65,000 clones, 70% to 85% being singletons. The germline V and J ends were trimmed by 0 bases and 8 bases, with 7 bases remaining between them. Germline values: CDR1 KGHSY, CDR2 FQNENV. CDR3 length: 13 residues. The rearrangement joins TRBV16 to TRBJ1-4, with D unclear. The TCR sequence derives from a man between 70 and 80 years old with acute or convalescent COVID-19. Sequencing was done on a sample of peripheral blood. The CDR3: CASSQSREEKLFF. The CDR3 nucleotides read TGTGCCAGCAGCCAATCGAGGGAGGAAAAACTGTTTTTT. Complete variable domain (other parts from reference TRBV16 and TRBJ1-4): GEEVAQTPKHLVRGEGQKAKLYCAPIKGHSYVFWYQQVLKNEFKFLISFQNENVFDETGMPKERFSAKCLPNSPCSLEIQATKLEDSAVYFCASSQSREEKLFFGSGTQLSVL.